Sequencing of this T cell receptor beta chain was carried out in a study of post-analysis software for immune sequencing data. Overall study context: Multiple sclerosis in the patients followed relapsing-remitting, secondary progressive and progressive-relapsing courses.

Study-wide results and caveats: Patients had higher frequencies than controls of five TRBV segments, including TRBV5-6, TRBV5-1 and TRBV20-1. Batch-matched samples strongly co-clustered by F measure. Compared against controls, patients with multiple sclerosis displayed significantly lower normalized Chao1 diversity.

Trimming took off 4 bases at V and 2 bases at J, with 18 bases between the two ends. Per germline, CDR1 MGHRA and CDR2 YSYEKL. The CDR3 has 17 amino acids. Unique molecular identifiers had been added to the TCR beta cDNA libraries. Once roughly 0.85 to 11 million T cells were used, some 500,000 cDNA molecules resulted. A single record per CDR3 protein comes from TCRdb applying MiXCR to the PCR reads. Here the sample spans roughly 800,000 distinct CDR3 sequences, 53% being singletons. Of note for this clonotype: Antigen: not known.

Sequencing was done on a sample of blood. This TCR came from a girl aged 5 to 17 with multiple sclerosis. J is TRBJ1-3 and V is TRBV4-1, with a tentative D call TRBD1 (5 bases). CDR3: CASSPLGASLPGNTIYF. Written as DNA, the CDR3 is TGCGCCAGCAGCCCCCTTGGGGCCAGTCTTCCTGGAAACACCATATATTTT.